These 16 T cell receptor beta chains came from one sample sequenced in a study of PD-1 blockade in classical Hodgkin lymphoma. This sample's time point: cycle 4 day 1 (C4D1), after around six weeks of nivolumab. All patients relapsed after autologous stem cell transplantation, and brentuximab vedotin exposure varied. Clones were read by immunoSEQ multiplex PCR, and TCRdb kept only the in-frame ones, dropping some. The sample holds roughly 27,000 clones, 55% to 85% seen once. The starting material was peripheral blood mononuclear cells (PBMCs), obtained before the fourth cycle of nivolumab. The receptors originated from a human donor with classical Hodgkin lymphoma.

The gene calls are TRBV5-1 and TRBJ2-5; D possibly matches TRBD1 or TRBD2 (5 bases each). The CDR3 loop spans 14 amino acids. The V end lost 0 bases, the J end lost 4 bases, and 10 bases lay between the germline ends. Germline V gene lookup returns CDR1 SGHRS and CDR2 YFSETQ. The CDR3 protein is CASSLVSGTETQYF. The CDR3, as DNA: TGCGCCAGCAGCTTGGTTTCCGGGACAGAGACCCAGTACTTC.

CDR3 protein: CASSPGGQETQYF. CDR3 bases: TGTGCCAGCAGCCCCGGGGGCCAAGAGACCCAGTACTTC. This sequence joins TRBV13 and TRBJ2-5; a weak D match, TRBD2 (6 bases). Germline V gives CDR1 PRHDT, CDR2 FYEKMQ (reference sequence). Trimming left V 5 bases short and J 1 base short, with 8 bases between. This CDR3 is 13 amino acids long. Full variable domain (missing parts from reference TRBV13 and TRBJ2-5): AAGVIQSPRHLIKEKRETATLKCYPIPRHDTVYWYQQGPGQDPQFLISFYEKMQSDKGSIPDRFSAQQFSDYHSELNMSSLELGDSALYFCASSPGGQETQYFGPGTRLLVL.

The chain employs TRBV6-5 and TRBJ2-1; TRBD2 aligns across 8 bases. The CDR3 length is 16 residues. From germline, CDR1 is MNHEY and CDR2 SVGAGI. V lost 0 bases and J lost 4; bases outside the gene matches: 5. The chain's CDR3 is CASSYSGASGYNEQFF. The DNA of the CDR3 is TGTGCCAGCAGTTACTCGGGGGCTAGCGGGTACAATGAGCAGTTCTTC.

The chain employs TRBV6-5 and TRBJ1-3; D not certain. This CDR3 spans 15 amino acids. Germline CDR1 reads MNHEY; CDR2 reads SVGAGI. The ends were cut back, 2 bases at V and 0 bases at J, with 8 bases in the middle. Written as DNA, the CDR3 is TGTGCCAGCAGTTACGAGGGCTCCTCTGGAAACACCATATATTTT. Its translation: CASSYEGSSGNTIYF.

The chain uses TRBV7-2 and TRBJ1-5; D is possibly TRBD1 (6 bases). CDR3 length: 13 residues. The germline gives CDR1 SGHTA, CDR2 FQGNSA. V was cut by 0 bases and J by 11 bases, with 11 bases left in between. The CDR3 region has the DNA TGTGCCAGCAGCTTAGCGGGGGCACCGGCCCAGCATTTT. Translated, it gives CASSLAGAPAQHF.

CDR3 sequence (DNA): TGTGCCAGCAGCTACAGGGGGCAGGGCACTGAAGCTTTCTTT. Translating it yields CASSYRGQGTEAFF. V and J are TRBV28 and TRBJ1-1; 9 positions agree with TRBD1. The V and J ends lost 6 bases and 4 bases, in that order; junction bases with no gene match: 6. The germline V gene encodes CDR1 MDHEN and CDR2 SYDVKM. The CDR3 sequence is 14 residues long.

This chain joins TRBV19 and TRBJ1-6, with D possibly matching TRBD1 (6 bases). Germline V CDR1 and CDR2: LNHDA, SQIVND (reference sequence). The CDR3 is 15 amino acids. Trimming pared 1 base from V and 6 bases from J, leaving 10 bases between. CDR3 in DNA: TGTGCCAGTAGTATAGCAGGAGGGGGTAATTCACCCCTCCACTTT. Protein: CASSIAGGGNSPLHF.

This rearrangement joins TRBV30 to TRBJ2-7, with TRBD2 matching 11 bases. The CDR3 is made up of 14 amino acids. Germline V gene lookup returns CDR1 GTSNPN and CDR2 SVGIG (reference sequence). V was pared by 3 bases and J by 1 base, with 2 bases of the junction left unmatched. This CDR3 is CAWRLAGGSYEQYF. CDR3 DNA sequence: TGTGCCTGGAGGTTAGCGGGAGGGTCCTACGAGCAGTACTTC.

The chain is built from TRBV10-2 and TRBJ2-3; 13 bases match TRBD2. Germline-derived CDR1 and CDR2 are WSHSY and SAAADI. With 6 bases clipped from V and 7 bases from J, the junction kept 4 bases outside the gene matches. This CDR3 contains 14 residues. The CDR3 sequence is CASRLAGGPNTQYF. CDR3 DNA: TGCGCCAGCAGACTAGCGGGGGGGCCGAATACGCAGTATTTT.

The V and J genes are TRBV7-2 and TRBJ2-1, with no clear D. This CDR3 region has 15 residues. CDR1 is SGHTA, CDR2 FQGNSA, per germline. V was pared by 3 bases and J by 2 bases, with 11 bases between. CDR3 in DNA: TGTGCCAGCAGCTTTTCCGCGAGTGCCTACAATGAGCAGTTCTTC. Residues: CASSFSASAYNEQFF.

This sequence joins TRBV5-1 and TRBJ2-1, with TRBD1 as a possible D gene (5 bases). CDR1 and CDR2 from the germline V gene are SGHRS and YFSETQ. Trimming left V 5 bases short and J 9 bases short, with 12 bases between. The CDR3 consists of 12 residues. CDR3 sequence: CASSFARGEQFF. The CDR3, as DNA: TGCGCCAGCAGTTTCGCAAGGGGTGAGCAGTTCTTC.

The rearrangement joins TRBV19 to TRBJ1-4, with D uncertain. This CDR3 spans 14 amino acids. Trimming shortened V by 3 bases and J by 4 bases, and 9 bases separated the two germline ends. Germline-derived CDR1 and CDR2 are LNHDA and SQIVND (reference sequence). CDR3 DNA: TGTGCCAGTAGTATTGCGGGAGGTAATGAAAAACTGTTTTTT. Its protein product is CASSIAGGNEKLFF. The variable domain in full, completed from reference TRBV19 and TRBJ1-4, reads DGGITQSPKYLFRKEGQNVTLSCEQNLNHDAMYWYRQDPGQGLRLIYYSQIVNDFQKGDIAEGYSVSREKKESFPLTVTSAQKNPTAFYLCASSIAGGNEKLFFGSGTQLSVL.

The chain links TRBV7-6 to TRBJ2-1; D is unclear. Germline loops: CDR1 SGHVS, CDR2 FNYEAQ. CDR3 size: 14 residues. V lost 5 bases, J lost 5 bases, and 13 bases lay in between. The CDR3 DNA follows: TGTGCCAGCAGCACGCGGACCGAAGACAATGAGCAGTTCTTC. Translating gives CASSTRTEDNEQFF.

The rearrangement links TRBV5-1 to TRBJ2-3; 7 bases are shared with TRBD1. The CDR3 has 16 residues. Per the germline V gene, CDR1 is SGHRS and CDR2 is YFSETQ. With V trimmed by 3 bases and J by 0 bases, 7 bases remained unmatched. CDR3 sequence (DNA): TGCGCCAGCAGCTCAGGACAGGAGATAAGCACAGATACGCAGTATTTT. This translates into CASSSGQEISTDTQYF.

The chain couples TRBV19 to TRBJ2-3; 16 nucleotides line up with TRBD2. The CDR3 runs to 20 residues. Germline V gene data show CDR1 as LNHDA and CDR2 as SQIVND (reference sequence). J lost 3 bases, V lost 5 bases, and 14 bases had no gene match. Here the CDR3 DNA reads TGTGCCAGTAGTCCTGGGACTAGCGGGAGGGCCGACGGAGGGACAGATACGCAGTATTTT. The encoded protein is CASSPGTSGRADGGTDTQYF.

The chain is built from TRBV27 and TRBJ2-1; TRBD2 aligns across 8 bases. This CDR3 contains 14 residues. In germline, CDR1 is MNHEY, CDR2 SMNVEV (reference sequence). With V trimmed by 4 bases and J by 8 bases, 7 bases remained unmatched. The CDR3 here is CASSSSGPLDEQFF. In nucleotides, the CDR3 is TGTGCCAGCAGTTCTAGCGGGCCCCTCGATGAGCAGTTCTTC.